This T cell receptor beta chain was captured in a study of OX40 agonist ivuxolimab in advanced cancers. Study-level points and caveats: The study found that CD8+ T cells averaged more expanded clones than CD4+. Partial responders at 0.1-3.0 mg/kg had among the lowest clonal expansion.

Notes on this clone: Its antigen remains unidentified.

Using immunoSEQ multiplex PCR, the repertoire was profiled, and TCRdb retains in-frame clones only, with some absent. The sample has 70,000 or so clones; around 88% are singletons. Blood draws occurred at baseline, cycle 4 day 1, and cycle 7 day 1. Germline CDR1 and CDR2: ENHRY and SYGVKD. V was clipped by 3 bases and J by 1 base, with 9 bases between them. The CDR3 covers 14 residues. The sample was CD4+ or CD8+ T cells sorted from blood, taken in a trial of the OX40 agonist ivuxolimab. The sequence was collected from an adult with an advanced solid tumor such as melanoma, head and neck, liver or kidney cancer. This chain connects TRBV10-3 to TRBJ1-2; D not resolved. The chain's CDR3 is CAISDLALNYGYTF. CDR3 coding DNA: TGTGCCATCAGTGATTTAGCACTTAACTATGGCTACACCTTC.